The entry below gives a single T cell receptor (beta chain) sequence along with its context. This sample stems from a study of blood T cell repertoires in COVID-19. Study background: Donors in the United States, Italy and Spain gave samples during acute or convalescent COVID-19. Sources were T cells, B-cell-depleted T cells, or PBMCs; the material itself was cDNA or gDNA.

CDR3 length: 13 amino acids. V was cut by 7 bases and J by 3 bases, with 13 bases left in between. The authors' processing: Reference gene primer amplification gave estimated nucleated cell counts. Sequencing used immunoSEQ multiplex PCR; TCRdb keeps in-frame clones, though not all of them. V and J calls and clone size follow that table, whereas D and trimming were derived from the DNA. Among 130,000 or so clones listed, 75% to 90% were seen once. The specimen was peripheral blood. The chain joins TRBV12-3 or TRBV12-4 to TRBJ2-7, with TRBD2 as a possible D gene (5 bases). The TCR originated in a man aged 55 to 70 with active or convalescent COVID-19. The CDR3 DNA follows: TGTGCCAGCACTTATCTGGGGAGCTACGAGCAGTACTTC. This translates into CASTYLGSYEQYF.